A selection of T cell receptor beta chains follows, all from one sample in a study of CD8 T cells in ankylosing spondylitis. TCRdb reanalysed the 5' RACE reads using MiXCR and keeps one entry per CDR3 protein. The sample lists 200,000 to 300,000 distinct CDR3 sequences, more than 9% seen once, with roughly 2.5% in the top ten. Source material: blood, either unsorted or a sorted T cell fraction (not recorded which). Receptor source: a male donor with ankylosing spondylitis or in good health (not recorded which). CDR3s include the opening cysteine and the closing phenylalanine or tryptophan. Each record gives: CDR3 protein, CDR3 DNA, V gene, clone size, D gene, J gene. A D gene is named only where the DNA matches it firmly. Rows may omit the clone size; those that give it use once, few, many or a size class.

CSATQGPTDTQYF,TGCAGTGCTACCCAAGGGCCGACAGATACGCAGTATTTT,TRBV20-1,many,.,TRBJ2-3
CASSRVGDTYEQYF,TGTGCCAGCAGCCGAGTGGGGGATACCTACGAGCAGTACTTC,TRBV7-9,many,.,TRBJ2-7
CATSPGGPAKNIQYF,TGTGCCACCAGCCCAGGGGGTCCAGCCAAAAACATTCAGTACTTC,TRBV15,.,TRBD1,TRBJ2-4
CASSPGARGYTF,TGTGCCAGCAGTCCCGGGGCGCGGGGCTACACCTTC,TRBV12-3/TRBV12-4,many,.,TRBJ1-2
CASSLWGTGENQPQHF,TGCGCCAGCAGCCTGTGGGGGACAGGGGAAAATCAGCCCCAGCATTTT,TRBV5-1,few,TRBD1,TRBJ1-5
CASSSSISDRAEQYF,TGTGCCAGCAGCTCCTCTATCTCCGACAGGGCCGAGCAGTACTTC,TRBV7-2,many,TRBD1,TRBJ2-7
CASSFAGTGFLNTEAFF,TGTGCCAGCAGCTTTGCCGGGACAGGGTTTCTGAACACTGAAGCTTTCTTT,TRBV11-2,many,TRBD1,TRBJ1-1
CASSLTGGGGANVLTF,TGTGCCAGCAGTTTAACAGGGGGAGGTGGGGCCAACGTCCTGACTTTC,TRBV12-3/TRBV12-4,many,TRBD1,TRBJ2-6
CASSLFTSGDSGANVLTF,TGTGCCAGCAGCTTGTTCACTAGCGGGGACAGTGGGGCCAACGTCCTGACTTTC,TRBV5-5,.,TRBD2,TRBJ2-6
CSARGGPMADGYTF,TGCAGTGCTAGAGGAGGGCCCATGGCGGATGGCTACACCTTC,TRBV20-1,few,.,TRBJ1-2
CAISGQGTDTQYF,TGTGCCATCAGTGGACAGGGGACAGATACGCAGTATTTT,TRBV10-3,many,TRBD1,TRBJ2-3
CASSPIGDTQYF,TGTGCCAGCAGCCCGATTGGAGATACGCAGTATTTT,TRBV7-2,.,.,TRBJ2-3
CASSHSGQGAYNEQFF,TGTGCCAGCAGCCACTCGGGACAGGGGGCATACAATGAGCAGTTCTTC,TRBV3-1,many,TRBD1,TRBJ2-1
CASSGGTSGYNEQFF,TGCGCCAGCAGCGGCGGGACTAGCGGGTACAATGAGCAGTTCTTC,TRBV5-1,many,TRBD2,TRBJ2-1
CSVAGTITYEQYF,TGCAGCGTTGCCGGGACAATCACCTACGAGCAGTACTTC,TRBV29-1,many,.,TRBJ2-7
CASRRGQGDEQYF,TGTGCCAGCAGACGGGGACAGGGGGACGAGCAGTACTTC,TRBV27,many,TRBD1,TRBJ2-7
CASSQDGGAYEQYF,TGTGCCAGCAGCCAAGATGGAGGGGCCTACGAGCAGTACTTC,TRBV4-2,many,.,TRBJ2-7
CATGSGGTDTQYF,TGTGCCACCGGAAGTGGTGGCACAGATACGCAGTATTTT,TRBV7-9,few,.,TRBJ2-3
CSVESSGNTIYF,TGCAGCGTTGAGAGCTCTGGAAACACCATATATTTT,TRBV29-1,many,.,TRBJ1-3
CASIQGVYSNQPQHF,TGTGCCAGCATCCAGGGGGTGTATAGCAATCAGCCCCAGCATTTT,TRBV12-3/TRBV12-4,.,TRBD1,TRBJ1-5
CAISDHSGPITGELFF,TGTGCCATCAGTGATCATAGCGGGCCTATCACCGGGGAGCTGTTTTTT,TRBV10-3,.,TRBD2,TRBJ2-2
CSAGIGLIQYF,TGCAGTGCTGGCATAGGCTTAATCCAGTACTTC,TRBV20-1,many,.,TRBJ2-4
CAWSVYYGYTF,TGTGCCTGGAGTGTTTACTATGGCTACACCTTC,TRBV30,many,.,TRBJ1-2
CSVEGTSGSSSYNEQFF,TGCAGCGTTGAGGGGACTAGCGGGAGCAGCTCCTACAATGAGCAGTTCTTC,TRBV29-1,many,TRBD2,TRBJ2-1
CAGSLRDSHYNEQFF,TGTGCCGGCAGTTTACGGGATTCCCACTACAATGAGCAGTTCTTC,TRBV12-3/TRBV12-4,.,.,TRBJ2-1
CSVRSWLADGTYEQYF,TGCAGCGTTAGGTCCTGGCTAGCGGATGGTACCTACGAGCAGTACTTC,TRBV29-1,many,TRBD2,TRBJ2-7
CASSPRFPTSGISYEQYF,TGTGCCAGCTCACCACGGTTCCCAACTAGCGGGATCTCCTACGAGCAGTACTTC,TRBV18,.,TRBD2,TRBJ2-7
CASSNSDRGLRKLFF,TGTGCCAGCAGCAACTCTGACAGGGGACTACGAAAACTGTTTTTT,TRBV7-6,many,TRBD1,TRBJ1-4
CASSQEQGVNGYTF,TGTGCCAGCAGCCAAGAACAGGGTGTGAATGGCTACACCTTC,TRBV3-1,many,.,TRBJ1-2
CASSVTGTVYEQYF,TGTGCCAGCAGCGTAACCGGGACAGTTTACGAGCAGTACTTC,TRBV9,.,TRBD1,TRBJ2-7
CASSRLTGVRYEQYF,TGCGCCAGCAGCCGACTGACAGGGGTGCGGTACGAGCAGTACTTC,TRBV4-1,many,TRBD1,TRBJ2-7
CASSLAGTAYEQYF,TGCGCCAGCAGCTTGGCGGGGACAGCCTACGAGCAGTACTTC,TRBV7-9,many,.,TRBJ2-7
CASSEETGGIGEAFF,TGTGCCAGCTCAGAAGAGACAGGGGGCATCGGGGAAGCTTTCTTT,TRBV18,many,TRBD1,TRBJ1-1
CSGRLDTSQYF,TGCAGTGGACGGCTCGACACCTCCCAGTACTTC,TRBV20-1,many,.,TRBJ2-5
CASSPMSGTIQETQYF,TGTGCCAGCTCACCTATGTCCGGGACAATTCAAGAGACCCAGTACTTC,TRBV18,.,.,TRBJ2-5
CASSPDRGVYGYTF,TGTGCCAGCAGCCCCGACAGGGGGGTCTATGGCTACACCTTC,TRBV27,many,TRBD1,TRBJ1-2
CASSLGGQGYQPQHF,TGTGCCAGCAGCTTAGGTGGACAGGGATATCAGCCCCAGCATTTT,TRBV7-2,.,TRBD1,TRBJ1-5
CASSKPGPGTDTQYF,TGCGCCAGCAGCAAACCGGGACCCGGCACAGATACGCAGTATTTT,TRBV5-1,many,.,TRBJ2-3
CASSELASGRAWEQYF,TGTGCCAGCAGTGAATTGGCTAGCGGGAGGGCTTGGGAGCAGTACTTC,TRBV25-1,many,TRBD2,TRBJ2-7
CASSQRDRVNTEAFF,TGTGCCAGCAGCCAACGGGACCGCGTGAACACTGAAGCTTTCTTT,TRBV3-1,few,.,TRBJ1-1
CSVAGTDYQETQYF,TGCAGTGTTGCCGGGACAGACTACCAAGAGACCCAGTACTTC,TRBV20-1,many,TRBD1,TRBJ2-5
CASVQVGSTDTQYF,TGTGCCAGCGTACAGGTGGGGAGCACAGATACGCAGTATTTT,TRBV6-1,many,.,TRBJ2-3
CASGGRQVNEQFF,TGCGCCAGCGGCGGTCGCCAGGTAAATGAGCAGTTCTTC,TRBV10-2,many,.,TRBJ2-1
CASSRRTEQETQYF,TGTGCCAGCTCCCGCAGGACGGAGCAAGAGACCCAGTACTTC,TRBV18,many,.,TRBJ2-5
CASSLALGVAGDGFSGELFF,TGTGCCAGCAGCTTAGCGCTCGGAGTAGCGGGAGATGGTTTCTCCGGGGAGCTGTTTTTT,TRBV7-8,many,TRBD2,TRBJ2-2
CASSFGGDGELFF,TGTGCCAGCAGCTTCGGGGGAGACGGGGAGCTGTTTTTT,TRBV7-7,many,.,TRBJ2-2
CASSLLFAEAFF,TGTGCCAGCAGTTTACTATTCGCTGAAGCTTTCTTT,TRBV12-3/TRBV12-4,many,.,TRBJ1-1
CASSLDLQGTSTDTQYF,TGCGCCAGCAGCTTGGACCTCCAGGGGACTAGCACAGATACGCAGTATTTT,TRBV5-1,many,.,TRBJ2-3
CASSWTLNPEAFF,TGTGCCAGCAGCTGGACCCTAAATCCGGAAGCTTTCTTT,TRBV7-9,few,.,TRBJ1-1
CASRSPRQGNQPQHF,TGTGCCAGCAGGTCTCCCCGACAGGGAAATCAGCCCCAGCATTTT,TRBV6-1,many,TRBD1,TRBJ1-5
CSARDGGSGTGELFF,TGCAGTGCTAGAGATGGAGGGTCGGGCACCGGGGAGCTGTTTTTT,TRBV20-1,many,.,TRBJ2-2
CASSRDSLSGANVLTF,TGTGCCAGCAGTCGGGACAGCCTTTCTGGGGCCAACGTCCTGACTTTC,TRBV6-1,many,TRBD1,TRBJ2-6
CASCRDRDYEQYF,TGTGCCAGCTGTAGGGACAGGGACTACGAGCAGTACTTC,TRBV2,many,TRBD1,TRBJ2-7
CASSLGSIRTDTQYF,TGCGCCAGCAGCTTGGGTTCCATACGCACAGATACGCAGTATTTT,TRBV5-1,many,.,TRBJ2-3